This is a list of T cell receptor beta chains from one sample in a study of beta chain features in type 1 diabetes. The assay was immunoSEQ multiplex PCR, and TCRdb's table has in-frame clones only and misses some. The data contain approximately 280,000 clones, over 12% of them singletons. Sample: naive CD4+ T cells from blood. The receptors stem from a man younger than 30 with type 1 diabetes. CDR3s include the opening cysteine and the closing phenylalanine or tryptophan. A D gene is named only where the DNA matches it firmly. Size values are once, few and many counts, or a class for expanded clones, and some rows have none.

TRBD1 | TRBJ2-1 | . | TRBV7-2 | TGTGCCAGCAGCGCACAGGGGGCATTCAATGAGCAGTTCTTC | CASSAQGAFNEQFF
TRBD2 | TRBJ2-7 | few | TRBV7-6 | TGTGCCAGCAGCTTACTAGCGGGGTCTAGTAAGCAGTACTTC | CASSLLAGSSKQYF
. | TRBJ2-5 | . | TRBV20-1 | TGCAGTGCTAGTCGGAGAGAGACCCAGTACTTC | CSASRRETQYF
TRBD1 | TRBJ2-7 | . | TRBV28 | TGTGCCAGCAGTTCACCGACAGGGGCGTCCTACGAGCAGTACTTC | CASSSPTGASYEQYF
. | TRBJ2-6 | . | TRBV11-2 | TGTGCCAGCAGCTTAGGATACGGGGCTGGGGCCAACGTCCTGACTTTC | CASSLGYGAGANVLTF
. | TRBJ2-2 | . | TRBV25-1 | TGTGCCAGCAGTGAGGTAGCATCAAACACCGGGGAGCTGTTTTTT | CASSEVASNTGELFF
TRBD2 | TRBJ2-5 | . | TRBV5-4 | TGTGCCAGCAGCCCCGGACTAGCGGGGCCATCGGAGACCCAGTACTTC | CASSPGLAGPSETQYF
. | TRBJ2-1 | . | TRBV6-5 | TGTGCCAGCAGTTATAGGGGGACACCTTCCTACAATGAGCAGTTCTTC | CASSYRGTPSYNEQFF
. | TRBJ2-5 | few | TRBV4-1 | TGCGCCAGCAGCCAAACTATCGGAGAGACCCAGTACTTC | CASSQTIGETQYF
. | TRBJ2-7 | . | TRBV5-6 | TGTGCCAGCAGCTCACGCGGCTACTACGAGCAGTACTTC | CASSSRGYYEQYF
. | TRBJ2-4 | . | TRBV18 | TGTGCCAGCTCACCTCTAGCCAAAAACATTCAGTACTTC | CASSPLAKNIQYF
TRBD2 | TRBJ2-1 | few | TRBV5-6 | TGTGCCAGCAGCTCGGGCGGGGAGGGACTAGCGGGGGCCGCGAGGCAGTTCTTC | CASSSGGEGLAGAARQFF
. | TRBJ1-2 | few | TRBV28 | TGTGCCAGCGACAGAGCTAACTATGGCTACACCTTC | CASDRANYGYTF
. | TRBJ2-1 | . | TRBV7-2 | TGTGCCAGCAGCCCTAGCAAGGAGCAGTTCTTC | CASSPSKEQFF
. | TRBJ1-2 | . | TRBV9 | TGTGCCAGCAGCGTATCCTCGAGGTGGAACTATGGCTACACCTTC | CASSVSSRWNYGYTF
. | TRBJ1-2 | few | TRBV5-1 | TGCGCCAGCAGCTTCGACTATGGCTACACCTTC | CASSFDYGYTF
. | TRBJ2-1 | few | TRBV7-2 | TGTGCCAGCAGCTCACAGGTCCGCTCCTACAATGAGCAGTTCTTC | CASSSQVRSYNEQFF
. | TRBJ1-2 | . | TRBV28 | TGTGCCAGCAGTTTGCCAGGGCCAAATTCCTATGGCTACACCTTC | CASSLPGPNSYGYTF
. | TRBJ2-5 | few | TRBV7-9 | TGTGCCAGCAGCTTAGTTGCAGGGTCGGGCGAGACCCAGTACTTC | CASSLVAGSGETQYF
. | TRBJ1-2 | few | TRBV28 | TGTGCCAGCAGTTTCTCAGGGGAAGTCTCTAACTATGGCTACACCTTC | CASSFSGEVSNYGYTF
. | TRBJ2-7 | . | TRBV27 | TGTGCCAGCAGTTTATGGGGGACATCCTCCTACGAGCAGTACTTC | CASSLWGTSSYEQYF
. | TRBJ1-1 | few | TRBV11-2 | TGTGCCAGCAGCCCCATACAGGGACGTGGGACTGAAGCTTTCTTT | CASSPIQGRGTEAFF
TRBD1 | TRBJ1-1 | few | TRBV5-6 | TGTGCCAGCAGCCTCCGGGACAGGGACACTGAAGCTTTCTTT | CASSLRDRDTEAFF
TRBD1 | TRBJ2-7 | . | TRBV19 | TGTGCCAGTACCGCTCGGACAGGGTCCTACGAGCAGTACTTC | CASTARTGSYEQYF
TRBD1 | TRBJ1-2 | few | TRBV6-5 | TGTGCCAGCGCAGGGGGGACGACGGGTAACTATGGCTACACCTTC | CASAGGTTGNYGYTF
. | TRBJ1-2 | . | TRBV11-2 | TGTGCCAGCAGCTTATCGTCGAGGAGGGGAAACGGAAACTTC | CASSLSSRRGNGNF
. | TRBJ2-5 | few | TRBV11-2 | TGTGCCAGCAGCTTTGGGAACAGGGCCCAGTACTTC | CASSFGNRAQYF
TRBD2 | TRBJ2-7 | . | TRBV6-6 | TGTGCCAGCAGTTACGCGGGGGATTACTCCTACGAGCAGTACTTC | CASSYAGDYSYEQYF
. | TRBJ2-3 | few | TRBV5-1 | TGCGCCAGCAGCTTGGCCGAGGCCCCTCGTGATACGCAGTATTTT | CASSLAEAPRDTQYF
TRBD2 | TRBJ2-3 | few | TRBV18 | TGTGCCAGCTCACGGACTAGCGGGGCAGATACGCAGTATTTT | CASSRTSGADTQYF
TRBD1 | TRBJ1-2 | few | TRBV29-1 | TGCAGCGCTCCGGACAGGGATTCTTCTGGCTACACCTTC | CSAPDRDSSGYTF
TRBD2 | TRBJ2-1 | few | TRBV5-1 | TGCGCCAGCAGCGCGGGAGGGGTTAAAAATGAGCAGTTCTTC | CASSAGGVKNEQFF
TRBD2 | TRBJ2-1 | . | TRBV4-2 | TGTGCCAGCAGCCAAGAACTAGCGGCGGAGCAGTTCTTC | CASSQELAAEQFF
. | TRBJ1-5 | . | TRBV19 | TGTGCCAGTTCCAGGGGAGGGGGTGTCAATCAGCCCCAGCATTTT | CASSRGGGVNQPQHF
TRBD2 | TRBJ2-5 | . | TRBV7-6 | TGTGCCAGCAGCTTAGCTAGACTAGCGGGAAACCAAGAGACCCAGTACTTC | CASSLARLAGNQETQYF
TRBD2 | TRBJ2-3 | few | TRBV5-4 | TGTGCCAGCAGCTTGGAGCGGGGAGTCTCAGATACGCAGTATTTT | CASSLERGVSDTQYF
. | TRBJ1-5 | few | TRBV30 | TGTGCCTGGAGCTCGGGAAGCCAGCCCCAGCATTTT | CAWSSGSQPQHF
TRBD2 | TRBJ2-2 | . | TRBV4-2 | TGTGCCAGCAGTCCCCATACCTCGACTAGCAGGGGGGAGCTGTTTTTT | CASSPHTSTSRGELFF
TRBD1 | TRBJ2-5 | . | TRBV30 | TGTGCCTGGAGTGAGTTAGGCAGGGGGCAAGAGACCCAGTACTTC | CAWSELGRGQETQYF
. | TRBJ2-2 | few | TRBV2 | TGTGCCAGCAGCCAGGGTATCGGCGGGGAGCTGTTTTTT | CASSQGIGGELFF
TRBD2 | TRBJ2-7 | . | TRBV2 | TGTGCCAGCAGGAATAGCGGGAGGTCCTACGAGCAGTACTTC | CASRNSGRSYEQYF
TRBD1 | TRBJ2-3 | few | TRBV29-1 | TGCAGCGCCACGCAACAGGGGACGGGCACAGATACGCAGTATTTT | CSATQQGTGTDTQYF
TRBD1 | TRBJ2-7 | . | TRBV10-3 | TGTGCCATCAGCCCCCAGGGGGCCTACTACGAGCAGTACTTC | CAISPQGAYYEQYF
. | TRBJ2-3 | . | TRBV9 | TGTGCCAGCAGCGTTAGAAGCATTAACACAGATACGCAGTATTTT | CASSVRSINTDTQYF
TRBD2 | TRBJ2-1 | few | TRBV29-1 | TGCAGCGTTGGGATTAGCGGGGGGAAACGTATCTTC | CSVGISGGKRIF
TRBD2 | TRBJ2-2 | . | TRBV5-8 | TGTGCCAGCAGCTTTCGCGGGAGGACCGGGGAGCTGTTTTTT | CASSFRGRTGELFF
. | TRBJ2-5 | . | TRBV29-1 | TGCAGCGTTGAAGGGAGGGTTAAAGAGACCCAGTACTTC | CSVEGRVKETQYF
. | TRBJ2-5 | few | TRBV10-3 | TGTGCCATCAGCTGGACTAGGGGGGATCAAGAGACCCAGTACTTC | CAISWTRGDQETQYF
. | TRBJ1-4 | . | TRBV7-9 | TGTGCCAGCAGCTTAGACTCAGGGTTCGGTGAAAAACTGTTTTTT | CASSLDSGFGEKLFF
. | TRBJ2-7 | few | TRBV28 | TGTGCCAGCAATAGGGGATACGAGCAGTACTTC | CASNRGYEQYF
. | TRBJ2-7 | few | TRBV2 | TGTGCCAGCACTCGCGGTGGGGCCACCTTGAACGAGCAGTACTTC | CASTRGGATLNEQYF
TRBD1 | TRBJ1-5 | few | TRBV18 | TGTGCCAGCTCACTAAATCCGGGACAGGGGGCTTCCAATCAGCCCCAGCATTTT | CASSLNPGQGASNQPQHF
. | TRBJ1-1 | . | TRBV5-1 | TGCGCCAGCAGCTACCAGGACCCCGGGGACACTGAAGCTTTCTTT | CASSYQDPGDTEAFF